This T cell receptor beta chain was observed in a study of blood T cell repertoires in COVID-19. Study-wide background: The origin of the acute and convalescent COVID-19 samples was the United States, Italy and Spain. The analysed material was cDNA or gDNA that came from T cells, B-cell-depleted T cells, or PBMCs.

Trimming stripped 6 bases from V and 1 base from J, with 19 bases between. The CDR3 contains 17 residues. Germline CDR1 is LNHDA and CDR2 is SQIVND (reference sequence). Per the study methods: From reference gene primer amplification, estimates of nucleated cell counts were derived. The protocol was immunoSEQ multiplex PCR, while the TCRdb copy is restricted to in-frame clones and leaves out a portion. D and trimming come from the DNA, and the V and J calls and clone size come from that table. The sample carries around 470,000 clones, about 90% recorded once. Either two negative PCRs, clearance, or symptom resolution qualified Cohort 3 donors as recovered.

Sequenced input: PBMCs or T cells enriched from blood (not recorded which). This chain links TRBV19 with TRBJ1-5; a weak D match, TRBD1 (5 bases). This sequence was found in a young man who had recovered from COVID-19. This CDR3 reads CASSPRGVGASNQPQHF. In nucleotides, the CDR3 is TGTGCCAGTAGCCCACGGGGGGTAGGGGCCAGCAATCAGCCCCAGCATTTT.